This T cell receptor beta chain was recovered during a study of PD-1 blockade in classical Hodgkin lymphoma. The protocol was immunoSEQ multiplex PCR, while the TCRdb copy is restricted to in-frame clones and leaves out a portion. The data hold some 100,000 clones, with more than 90% observed a single time. General study results and limits: Baseline diversity was lower in partial responders and progressors than complete responders.

Concerning this clone: Its antigen remains unidentified.

Each patient's relapse followed autologous stem cell transplantation, and brentuximab vedotin exposure varied. The sample was peripheral blood mononuclear cells (PBMCs), taken at baseline. The receptor's source is a human donor with classical Hodgkin lymphoma.

CDR3 sequence (DNA): TGTGCCAGCAGTGCACTCCTGCCGGGACAAAAGGAGACCCAGTACTTC. This codes for CASSALLPGQKETQYF. V and J are TRBV27 and TRBJ2-5, with D possibly matching TRBD1 (6 bases). The CDR3 length is 16 residues. Per germline, CDR1 MNHEY and CDR2 SMNVEV (reference sequence). Trimming shortened V by 5 bases and J by 5 bases, and 21 bases separated the two germline ends.